A single sample gave rise to the 14 T cell receptor beta chains below, sequenced in a study of shared clonotypes between healthy human individuals. TCRdb keeps only in-frame clones here, not all; method: immunoSEQ multiplex PCR. The profile covers millions of clones, with 85% to 95% appearing a single time and 0.13% to 0.15% taken by the ten largest. Sequenced sample: naive CD4+ T cells sorted from blood. Indicated subset: CD45RA+ positively selected. Receptors were obtained from a man between 18 and 29 years old in good health.

The V and J genes are TRBV30 and TRBJ2-7; 9 bases are a match to TRBD1. This CDR3 has 15 residues. J was trimmed by 1 base and V by 3 bases; bases with no gene match: 7. Germline CDR1 and CDR2: GTSNPN and SVGIG (reference sequence). Here the CDR3 DNA reads TGTGCCTGGAGCTCCCGGGACAGGGTATCCTACGAGCAGTACTTC. It specifies CAWSSRDRVSYEQYF.

The J gene is TRBJ1-3, the V gene TRBV27; D is perhaps TRBD1 (6 bases). Per germline, CDR1 MNHEY and CDR2 SMNVEV (reference sequence). This CDR3 is 14 amino acids long. Trimming took 6 bases from V and 4 from J, leaving 13 bases between them. The CDR3: CASSRGVMGNTIYF. As DNA, the CDR3 is TGTGCCAGCAGCAGGGGAGTTATGGGAAACACCATATATTTT.

The chain joins TRBV9 to TRBJ2-1; 11 positions match TRBD2. Germline CDR1 and CDR2: SGDLS and YYNGEE. The CDR3 is 17 amino acids. With 3 bases clipped from V and 5 bases from J, the junction kept 10 bases outside the gene matches. The CDR3 protein is CASSAPGLAGGNNEQFF. In DNA form, the CDR3 reads TGTGCCAGCAGCGCCCCTGGCCTAGCGGGAGGTAACAATGAGCAGTTCTTC.

To note about this clone: This sample includes further DNA sequences coding for the same CDR3. The chain employs TRBV6-5 and TRBJ1-2, with D tentatively TRBD1 (5 bases). The CDR3 totals 12 residues. Trimming cost V 4 bases and J 5 bases, with 8 bases left between them. Germline assignment: CDR1 MNHEY and CDR2 SVGAGI. This CDR3 is CASSSQGYGYTF. The CDR3 DNA is TGTGCCAGCAGTTCCCAGGGTTATGGCTACACCTTC.

Comments on this clone: This same CDR3 is encoded by further DNA sequences in the sample. The genes are TRBV2 and TRBJ2-1; D ambiguous. The CDR3 runs to 11 residues. Germline V CDR1 and CDR2: SNHLY, FYNNEI. V lost 5 bases, J lost 1 base, and 0 bases lay in between. The CDR3 DNA sequence: TGTGCCAGCAGTTCCTACAATGAGCAGTTCTTC. Its protein is CASSSYNEQFF.

Concerning this clone itself: Other DNA sequences in the same sample also yield this CDR3. J is TRBJ2-7 and V is TRBV2, with a tentative D call TRBD1 (5 bases). Trimming left V 6 bases short and J 3 bases short, with 9 bases between. The CDR3 extends over 12 amino acids. CDR1 is SNHLY and CDR2 is FYNNEI in the germline V gene. The CDR3: CASRTDSYEQYF. The CDR3 nucleotides read TGTGCCAGCAGGACTGACAGCTACGAGCAGTACTTC.

The rearrangement joins TRBV6-6 to TRBJ2-2, with a weak D call TRBD2 (5 bases). Germline assignment: CDR1 MNHNY and CDR2 SVGAGI (reference sequence). The length of the CDR3 is 14 residues. V lost 4 bases and J lost 6, with 12 bases in between. The CDR3 reads CASSSGERPGELFF. The CDR3 region has the DNA TGTGCCAGCAGTTCCGGGGAGCGACCCGGGGAGCTGTTTTTT.

To note about this clone: Other DNA sequences from this sample encode an identical CDR3 as well. The V call is TRBV9, the J call TRBJ2-2; D may be TRBD1 or TRBD2 (5 bases each). With 0 bases removed from V and 0 bases from J, the gap between germline ends came to 9 bases. Germline values: CDR1 SGDLS, CDR2 YYNGEE. The length of the CDR3 is 16 residues. The CDR3, as DNA: TGTGCCAGCAGCGTAGCTGGGGGAGCGAACACCGGGGAGCTGTTTTTT. Translating gives CASSVAGGANTGELFF.

The chain couples TRBV10-2 to TRBJ2-3; D remains ambiguous. The CDR3 runs 16 residues. V lost 4 bases, J lost 2 bases, and 16 bases lay in between. Germline assignment: CDR1 WSHSY and CDR2 SAAADI. As DNA, the CDR3 is TGCGCCAGCAGTGTTCTCATACCCCGGATCACAGATACGCAGTATTTT. Amino acids: CASSVLIPRITDTQYF.

Of note for this clone: Within the sample, other DNA sequences also encode this same CDR3. The chain links TRBV18 to TRBJ2-7; 7 positions agree with TRBD1. Germline V gene lookup returns CDR1 KGHSH and CDR2 LQKENI. V was clipped by 3 bases and J by 1 base; unmatched bases: 3. This CDR3 is built from 14 residues. As DNA, the CDR3 is TGTGCCAGCTCACCCACGGGACAGTCCTACGAGCAGTACTTC. It encodes CASSPTGQSYEQYF.

The chain's CDR3 is CSVEGSTMNTEAFF. The CDR3 bases are TGCAGCGTTGAAGGGAGTACCATGAACACTGAAGCTTTCTTT. The chain combines TRBV29-1 with TRBJ1-1; D unclear. The germline CDR1 and CDR2 sequences are SQVTM and ANQGSEA. CDR3 size: 14 residues. V gave up 1 base and J gave up 0 bases, with 9 bases separating them. Full variable domain (rest looked up from reference TRBV29-1 and TRBJ1-1): SAVISQKPSRDICQRGTSLTIQCQVDSQVTMMFWYRQQPGQSLTLIATANQGSEATYESGFVIDKFPISRPNLTFSTLTVSNMSPEDSSIYLCSVEGSTMNTEAFFGQGTRLTVV.

The chain employs TRBV5-6 and TRBJ1-3, with 7 bases lining up with TRBD1. Per the germline V gene, CDR1 is SGHDT and CDR2 is YYEEEE. This CDR3 contains 16 residues. V lost 4 bases, J lost 0 bases, and 7 bases stayed unmatched. CDR3 in amino acids: CASSQGGARSGNTIYF. CDR3 DNA: TGTGCCAGCAGCCAAGGGGGCGCGCGCTCTGGAAACACCATATATTTT.

This chain joins TRBV9 and TRBJ1-6, with D possibly being TRBD1 (6 bases). The ends were cut back, 4 bases at V and 5 bases at J, with 13 bases in the middle. Per germline, CDR1 SGDLS and CDR2 YYNGEE. The CDR3 spans 15 residues. The CDR3 region is CASSKTGQDNSPLHF. The CDR3 nucleotides are TGTGCCAGCAGCAAAACAGGGCAGGATAATTCACCCCTCCACTTT. Based on the CDR3 plus reference TRBV9 and TRBJ1-6, the full variable domain is DSGVTQTPKHLITATGQRVTLRCSPRSGDLSVYWYQQSLDQGLQFLIQYYNGEERAKGNILERFSAQQFPDLHSELNLSSLELGDSALYFCASSKTGQDNSPLHFGNGTRLTVT.

The chain uses TRBV10-3 and TRBJ2-7, with 9 bases identical to TRBD1. This CDR3 is built from 13 residues. Germline CDR1 and CDR2: ENHRY and SYGVKD. V was pared by 3 bases and J by 7 bases, with 4 bases of the junction left unmatched. CDR3 nucleotide sequence: TGTGCCATCAGTGATATGGACAGGGGTGAGCAGTACTTC. This translates into CAISDMDRGEQYF.